This entry lists 14 T cell receptor beta chains sequenced from one sample in a study of T cells expressing NK-cell markers. TCRdb reanalyzed the 5' RACE reads and collapses them to one entry per CDR3 protein, without DNA. The sample table sets out 300,000 to 500,000 distinct CDR3 sequences. Sequencing used blood T cells: a sorted CD56 or NKG2C T cell subset, CD4+ or CD8+ T cells, or bulk PBMC T cells (not recorded which). All receptors come from a woman aged 50 to 65 in good health.

This chain connects TRBV6-1 to TRBJ1-2; with no DNA, the TCRdb D assignment of TRBD1 cannot be verified. The germline gives CDR1 MNHNS, CDR2 SASEGT. CDR3 length equals 13 residues. CDR3 amino acids: CASSASGSYGYTF.

This chain joins TRBV28 and TRBJ2-7. The CDR3 has 12 amino acids. The germline CDR1 and CDR2 sequences are MDHEN and SYDVKM. This chain's CDR3 is CASSRWAYEQYF.

The J gene is TRBJ2-2, the V gene TRBV5-5; the TCRdb call, TRBD2, lacks DNA for checking. CDR1 is SGHKS and CDR2 is YYEKEE in the germline V gene (reference sequence). CDR3 length equals 15 residues. The CDR3 is CASSLALGGTGELFF.

This chain connects TRBV7-7 to TRBJ2-3. From germline, CDR1 is SSHAT and CDR2 FNYEAQ (reference sequence). This CDR3 comprises 15 residues. Here the CDR3 reads CASSLALSSTDTQYF.

CDR3 sequence reads: CASSEDREQFF. This chain links TRBV10-2 with TRBJ2-1. Germline V gene lookup returns CDR1 WSHSY and CDR2 SAAADI. The CDR3 spans 11 residues.

J is TRBJ2-1 and V is TRBV4-1; TCRdb designates TRBD2, a call that cannot be tested without DNA. Germline V gene data show CDR1 as MGHRA and CDR2 as YSYEKL. This CDR3 is 13 amino acids long. CDR3: CASSHDSGSIAFF.

The V gene is TRBV5-1, the J gene TRBJ1-1. The length of the CDR3 is 14 residues. Germline V gene data show CDR1 as SGHRS and CDR2 as YFSETQ. CDR3 loop: CASSLDQVVTEAFF.

This sequence joins TRBV6-1 and TRBJ2-7; TCRdb gives TRBD1 as the D gene, but with no DNA this cannot be confirmed. CDR3 size: 14 residues. Germline V gives CDR1 MNHNS, CDR2 SASEGT. CDR3 sequence reads: CASSPQQVSYEQYF.

The chain has TRBV5-1 and TRBJ2-1. Germline CDR1 is SGHRS and CDR2 is YFSETQ. CDR3 size: 13 residues. This CDR3 reads CASSRNGRDEQFF.

CDR3 loop: CASTRTANTGELFF. J is TRBJ2-2 and V is TRBV3-1; TCRdb's D call of TRBD1 is untestable without DNA. This CDR3 comprises 14 residues. The germline V gene has CDR1 LGHDT and CDR2 YNNKEL (reference sequence).

The V call is TRBV27, the J call TRBJ2-3; TCRdb's D call of TRBD2 is untestable without DNA. CDR1 and CDR2 from the germline V gene are MNHEY and SMNVEV (reference sequence). The CDR3 consists of 16 residues. This CDR3 reads CASSLPLAVVGDTQYF.

V is TRBV27 and J is TRBJ2-5. This CDR3 is 17 amino acids long. CDR1 is MNHEY, CDR2 SMNVEV, per germline (reference sequence). CDR3 in amino acids: CASSSISPKTDKETQYF.

The chain is built from TRBV2 and TRBJ2-1; checking the TCRdb D call of TRBD1 is not possible without DNA. The CDR3 spans 15 residues. Looked up from germline, CDR1 is SNHLY and CDR2 is FYNNEI. The CDR3 region is CASRAGQGAYNEQFF.

V is TRBV20-1 and J is TRBJ2-2; lacking DNA, the TRBD2 call made by TCRdb goes unchecked. The CDR3 sequence is 14 residues long. Germline-derived CDR1 and CDR2 are DFQATT and SNEGSKA (reference sequence). Here the CDR3 reads CSAQTGTTSGELFF.